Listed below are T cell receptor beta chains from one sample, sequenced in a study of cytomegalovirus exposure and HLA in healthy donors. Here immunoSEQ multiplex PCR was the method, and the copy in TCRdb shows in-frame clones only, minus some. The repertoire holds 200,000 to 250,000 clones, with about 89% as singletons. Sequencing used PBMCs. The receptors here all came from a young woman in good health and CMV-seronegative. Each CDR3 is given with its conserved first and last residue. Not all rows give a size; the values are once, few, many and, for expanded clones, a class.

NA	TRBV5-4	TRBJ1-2	CASSSNIGGYGYTF
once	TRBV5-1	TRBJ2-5	CASSYNQETQYF
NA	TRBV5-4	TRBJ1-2	CASGLGVTGVNYGYTF
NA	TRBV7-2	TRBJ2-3	CASRPRGQRGGPADTQYF
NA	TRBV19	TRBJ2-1	CASSIRQGSYNEQFF
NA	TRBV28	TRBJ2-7	CASSPYGNRGGQYF
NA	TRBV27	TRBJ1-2	CASSFTQGAFGGYTF
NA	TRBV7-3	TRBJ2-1	CASSPTGTSGSYNEQFF
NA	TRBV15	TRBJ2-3	CATSKEKGSDTQYF
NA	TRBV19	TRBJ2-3	CASTPRGAWTDTQYF
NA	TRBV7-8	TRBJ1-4	CASSPDRWKTNEKLFF
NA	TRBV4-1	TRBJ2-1	CASKSHERGDEQFF
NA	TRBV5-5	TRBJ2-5	CASSLTSGRSAQETQYF
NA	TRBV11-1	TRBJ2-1	CASSTYQLWTSSYNEQFF
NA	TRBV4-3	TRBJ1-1	CASSRQGMNTEAFF
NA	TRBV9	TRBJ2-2	CASSVDRGTGELFF
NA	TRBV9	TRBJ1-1	CASSVAGINTEAFF
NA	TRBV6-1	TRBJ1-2	CASRVRGGEGYTF
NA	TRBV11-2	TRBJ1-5	CASSLVSGNQPQHF
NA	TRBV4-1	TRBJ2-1	CASSPRSTSGNLYNEQFF
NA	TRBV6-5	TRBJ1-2	CASSRGQGHYGYTF
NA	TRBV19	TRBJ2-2	CASSILGDTGELFF